A selection of T cell receptor beta chains follows, all from one sample in a study of CD8 T cells in Susac syndrome. Using its own MiXCR run on the immunoSEQ multiplex PCR reads, TCRdb lists one record per CDR3 protein. The sample includes about 23,000 distinct CDR3 sequences, 93% of them seen just once. Sequences were obtained from CD8+ T cells from PBMCs. The receptors stem from a human donor with Susac syndrome. The CDR3 runs from the conserved cysteine through the conserved F or W. Each record gives: D gene, J gene, clone size, CDR3 length, V gene, CDR3 protein, CDR3 DNA. A D gene is named only where the DNA matches it firmly. Size is omitted from some rows. Given values are once, few, many or a class for expanded clones.

>NA|TRBJ2-7|NA|15|TRBV6-5
CASSTGGGGAHEQYF
TGTGCCAGCAGTACAGGAGGGGGCGGGGCCCACGAGCAGTACTTC
>NA|TRBJ2-7|NA|10|TRBV9
CAPLGSEQYF
TGTGCCCCCTTGGGGAGCGAGCAGTACTTC
>TRBD1|TRBJ2-7|NA|14|TRBV6-2/TRBV6-3
CASRQTGGEGLAYF
TGTGCCAGCAGACAGACAGGGGGCGAAGGGCTGGCGTACTTC
>TRBD2|TRBJ2-7|NA|16|TRBV28
CASSHQGLAGGYEQYF
TGTGCCAGCAGCCATCAAGGACTAGCGGGGGGGTACGAGCAGTACTTC
>NA|TRBJ2-1|NA|14|TRBV4-1
CASSEIVARNEQFF
TGCGCCAGCAGCGAAATAGTTGCACGCAATGAGCAGTTCTTC
>NA|TRBJ1-1|NA|11|TRBV10-3
CATQGDGEAFF
TGTGCCACGCAGGGAGATGGTGAAGCTTTCTTT
>NA|TRBJ2-3|NA|16|TRBV4-3
CASSQDWGQRTDTQYF
TGCGCCAGCAGCCAAGACTGGGGCCAGCGGACAGATACGCAGTATTTT
>NA|TRBJ2-3|NA|13|TRBV5-1
CASSLVGTDTQYF
TGCGCCAGCAGCTTGGTGGGTACAGATACGCAGTATTTT
>NA|TRBJ1-1|NA|15|TRBV6-1
CASSEKGGRGTEAFF
TGTGCCAGCAGTGAAAAAGGGGGACGAGGGACTGAAGCTTTCTTT
>NA|TRBJ2-5|NA|15|TRBV6-5
CASSYSVLSEETQYF
TGTGCCAGCAGTTACTCAGTCCTTTCGGAAGAGACCCAGTACTTC
>NA|TRBJ2-1|NA|15|TRBV28
CASSIPYDSYNEQFF
TGTGCCAGCAGCATCCCTTACGACTCCTACAATGAGCAGTTCTTC
>TRBD1|TRBJ2-7|NA|19|TRBV28
CASSFHLITRGPQPYEQYF
TGTGCCAGCAGTTTCCACTTGATCACCAGGGGGCCTCAGCCCTACGAGCAGTACTTC
>NA|TRBJ2-1|NA|12|TRBV5-1
CASTLYDNEQFF
TGCGCCAGCACCTTGTATGACAATGAGCAGTTCTTC
>TRBD1|TRBJ2-1|NA|12|TRBV28
CASSKDRDEQFF
TGTGCCAGCAGCAAAGACAGGGATGAGCAGTTCTTC
>NA|TRBJ2-3|NA|13|TRBV6-5
CASGDPGTDTQYF
TGTGCCAGCGGAGACCCGGGCACAGATACGCAGTATTTT
>TRBD1|TRBJ2-7|NA|15|TRBV3-1
CASSHPGTGTYEQYF
TGTGCCAGCAGCCATCCCGGGACAGGGACCTACGAGCAGTACTTC
>NA|TRBJ1-1|NA|14|TRBV19
CASSIKGWSTEAFF
TGTGCCAGTAGTATAAAAGGGTGGAGCACTGAAGCTTTCTTT
>TRBD2|TRBJ2-1|NA|13|TRBV29-1
CSVVAGGDNEQFF
TGCAGCGTTGTAGCGGGGGGGGACAATGAGCAGTTCTTC
>TRBD2|TRBJ2-3|once|15|TRBV11-3
CASSRRTSMTDTQYF
TGTGCCAGCAGTCGGAGGACTAGCATGACAGATACGCAGTATTTT
>NA|TRBJ1-1|NA|13|TRBV28
CASSLLGTTEAFF
TGTGCCAGCAGTTTATTGGGGACCACTGAAGCTTTCTTT
>TRBD2|TRBJ2-7|NA|16|TRBV28
CASSLAGGPSSYEQYF
TGTGCCAGCAGTCTAGCGGGGGGCCCAAGCTCCTACGAGCAGTACTTC
>TRBD2|TRBJ2-2|NA|19|TRBV4-2
CASSQDRLAGEANTGELFF
TGTGCCAGCAGCCAAGATAGGCTAGCGGGGGAAGCGAACACCGGGGAGCTGTTTTTT
>NA|TRBJ1-2|NA|13|TRBV6-6
CASSIGPNYGYTF
TGTGCCAGCAGTATCGGTCCCAACTATGGCTACACCTTC
>NA|TRBJ2-3|once|13|TRBV7-3
CASSSFPKDTQYF
TGTGCCAGCAGCTCTTTCCCCAAGGATACGCAGTATTTT
>TRBD2|TRBJ2-7|NA|17|TRBV4-1
CASSPWGGGGAPYEQYF
TGCGCCAGCAGCCCGTGGGGCGGCGGGGGGGCCCCCTACGAGCAGTACTTC
>NA|TRBJ2-7|NA|15|TRBV6-2/TRBV6-3
CASSPLGDGFYEQYF
TGTGCCAGCAGCCCCCTTGGGGACGGCTTCTACGAGCAGTACTTC
>NA|TRBJ2-7|NA|15|TRBV11-3
CASSPNRGSSYEQYF
TGTGCCAGCAGCCCAAACAGAGGCAGCTCCTACGAGCAGTACTTC
>NA|TRBJ1-6|NA|14|TRBV6-6
CASTYGGADSPLHF
TGTGCCAGCACCTACGGGGGGGCGGATTCACCCCTCCACTTT
>TRBD2|TRBJ2-3|NA|19|TRBV7-9
CASSSTILTSGSSTDTQYF
TGTGCCAGCAGCTCCACGATACTGACTAGCGGGAGTAGCACAGATACGCAGTATTTT
>NA|TRBJ2-7|once|13|TRBV20-1
CSARDRLSYEQYF
TGCAGTGCTAGGGACAGATTGTCCTACGAGCAGTACTTC
>TRBD1|TRBJ2-7|NA|15|TRBV2
CAIETGQGTPYEQYF
TGTGCCATCGAGACAGGACAGGGGACACCCTACGAGCAGTACTTC
>NA|TRBJ1-1|NA|15|TRBV7-9
CASQGTVKVNTEAFF
TGTGCCAGCCAGGGTACAGTCAAGGTGAACACTGAAGCTTTCTTT
>NA|TRBJ1-5|NA|14|TRBV24-1
CATSDLSVNQPRHF
TGTGCCACCAGTGATTTGTCAGTGAATCAGCCCCGGCATTTT
>NA|TRBJ1-6|NA|14|TRBV6-6
CASSFRAPSSPLHF
TGTGCCAGCAGTTTCCGGGCCCCGTCCTCACCCCTCCACTTT
>TRBD2|TRBJ2-7|NA|17|TRBV5-4
CASSLAVRGLGPYEQYF
TGTGCCAGCAGCTTGGCCGTGCGAGGACTAGGACCCTACGAGCAGTACTTC
>NA|TRBJ2-5|NA|15|TRBV11-3
CASSRYNQRGETQYF
TGTGCCAGCAGCCGATATAACCAGCGAGGGGAGACCCAGTACTTC
>NA|TRBJ2-1|NA|15|TRBV9
CASSVGGKTYNEQFF
TGTGCCAGCAGCGTAGGAGGGAAAACCTACAATGAGCAGTTCTTC
>NA|TRBJ2-7|NA|13|TRBV18
CASSPPGGYEQYF
TGTGCCAGCTCACCACCGGGGGGCTACGAGCAGTACTTC
>TRBD1|TRBJ1-5|NA|15|TRBV10-3
CAISDSDRGYQPQHF
TGTGCCATCAGTGACTCCGACAGGGGGTATCAGCCCCAGCATTTT
>NA|TRBJ1-2|NA|14|TRBV4-3
CASSQDWRAYGYTF
TGCGCCAGCAGCCAAGATTGGCGGGCATATGGCTACACCTTC
>NA|TRBJ1-1|NA|13|TRBV6-4
CASSDGSNTEAFF
TGTGCCAGCAGTGACGGGTCGAACACTGAAGCTTTCTTT
>TRBD1|TRBJ2-7|NA|14|TRBV19
CASSVPGQTYEQYF
TGTGCCAGTAGTGTCCCGGGACAGACCTACGAGCAGTACTTC
>TRBD1|TRBJ2-1|once|13|TRBV5-1
CASSQGSYNEQFF
TGCGCCAGCTCACAGGGGTCCTACAATGAGCAGTTCTTC
>NA|TRBJ2-5|NA|13|TRBV27
CASRLVRGETQYF
TGTGCCAGCAGACTGGTGAGAGGGGAGACCCAGTACTTC
>TRBD1|TRBJ2-7|NA|14|TRBV7-6
CASSTNQGANEQYF
TGTGCCAGCAGCACAAACCAGGGGGCCAACGAGCAGTACTTC
>NA|TRBJ2-1|NA|17|TRBV2
CASSPRASPASYNEQFF
TGTGCCAGCAGTCCCCGGGCTAGCCCGGCCTCCTACAATGAGCAGTTCTTC
>NA|TRBJ1-5|few|12|TRBV7-2
CASSLLNQPQHF
TGTGCCAGCAGCTTATTAAATCAGCCCCAGCATTTT
>TRBD2|TRBJ2-1|NA|17|TRBV6-5
CASSYLASGDGYNEQFF
TGTGCCAGCAGTTACTTGGCTAGCGGGGATGGATACAATGAGCAGTTCTTC
>TRBD1|TRBJ1-5|NA|16|TRBV6-5
CASSYSPQGANQPQHF
TGTGCCAGCAGTTACTCACCCCAGGGGGCAAATCAGCCCCAGCATTTT
>TRBD2|TRBJ2-1|NA|16|TRBV6-4
CASSRLARNAYNEQFF
TGTGCCAGCAGTCGACTAGCGAGAAACGCTTACAATGAGCAGTTCTTC
>NA|TRBJ2-5|NA|17|TRBV13
CASSLAPGQSPRETQYF
TGTGCCAGCAGCTTGGCCCCTGGACAGTCACCACGAGAGACCCAGTACTTC
>NA|TRBJ2-1|NA|12|TRBV5-4
CASSLGGDEQFF
TGTGCCAGCAGCTTGGGTGGGGATGAGCAGTTCTTC
>NA|TRBJ2-2|NA|15|TRBV4-3
CASSQVYGGTGELFF
TGCGCCAGCAGCCAAGTCTATGGAGGCACCGGGGAGCTGTTTTTT
>NA|TRBJ1-2|once|13|TRBV7-3
CASSMGDYYGYTF
TGTGCCAGCAGCATGGGAGATTACTATGGCTACACCTTC